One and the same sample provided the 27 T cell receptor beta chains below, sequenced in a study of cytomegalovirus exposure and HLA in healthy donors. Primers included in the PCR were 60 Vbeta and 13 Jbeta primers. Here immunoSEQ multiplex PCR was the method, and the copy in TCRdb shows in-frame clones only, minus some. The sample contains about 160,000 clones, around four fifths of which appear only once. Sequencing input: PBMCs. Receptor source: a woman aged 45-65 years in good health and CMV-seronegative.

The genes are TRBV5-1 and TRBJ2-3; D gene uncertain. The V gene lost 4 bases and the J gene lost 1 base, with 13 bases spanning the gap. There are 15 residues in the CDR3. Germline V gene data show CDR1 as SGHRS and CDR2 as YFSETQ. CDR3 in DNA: TGCGCCAGCAGCCAACTGCCGAGTGGCACAGATACGCAGTATTTT. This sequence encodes CASSQLPSGTDTQYF.

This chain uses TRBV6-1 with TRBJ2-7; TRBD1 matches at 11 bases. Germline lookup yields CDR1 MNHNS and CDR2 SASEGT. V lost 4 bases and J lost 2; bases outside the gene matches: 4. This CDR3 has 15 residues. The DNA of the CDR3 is TGTGCCAGCAGTGCCACGGACAGGGGGCCCTACGAGCAGTACTTC. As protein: CASSATDRGPYEQYF.

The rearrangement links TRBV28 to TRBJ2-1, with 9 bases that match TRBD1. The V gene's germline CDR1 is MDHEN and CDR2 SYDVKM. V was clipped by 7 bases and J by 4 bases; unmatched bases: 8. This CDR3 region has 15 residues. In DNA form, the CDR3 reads TGTGCCAGCACCGGTCCGGGACAGGGTTACAATGAGCAGTTCTTC. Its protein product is CASTGPGQGYNEQFF.

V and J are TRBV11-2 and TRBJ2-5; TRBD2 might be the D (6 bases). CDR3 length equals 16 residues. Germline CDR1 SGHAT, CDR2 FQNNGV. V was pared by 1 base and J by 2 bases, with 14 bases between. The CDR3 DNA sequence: TGTGCCAGCAGCTTAGGGGGTAGCGGAAGACAAGAGACCCAGTACTTC. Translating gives CASSLGGSGRQETQYF.

The CDR3 DNA sequence: TGTGCTAGTGGAGTGGGCAATTCACCCCTCCACTTT. This gives the protein CASGVGNSPLHF. V gene TRBV12-5 combines with J gene TRBJ1-6; no clear D. Per germline, CDR1 LGHNT and CDR2 FRNRAP. The CDR3 runs to 12 residues. Between the trimmed V and J ends, which lost 6 bases and 7 bases, there was a span of 7 bases.

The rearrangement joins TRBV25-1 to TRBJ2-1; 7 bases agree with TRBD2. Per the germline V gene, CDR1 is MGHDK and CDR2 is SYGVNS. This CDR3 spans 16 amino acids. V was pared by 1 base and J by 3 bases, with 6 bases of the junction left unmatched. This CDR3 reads CASSELRGGDYNEQFF. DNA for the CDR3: TGTGCCAGCAGTGAATTACGGGGAGGGGACTACAATGAGCAGTTCTTC.

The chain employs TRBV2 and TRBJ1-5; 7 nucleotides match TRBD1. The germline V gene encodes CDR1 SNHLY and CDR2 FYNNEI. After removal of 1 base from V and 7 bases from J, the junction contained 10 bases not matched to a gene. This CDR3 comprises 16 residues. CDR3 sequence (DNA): TGTGCCAGCAGTGAAGGGTCAGGGGGGCTAGTCCAGCCCCAGCATTTT. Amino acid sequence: CASSEGSGGLVQPQHF.

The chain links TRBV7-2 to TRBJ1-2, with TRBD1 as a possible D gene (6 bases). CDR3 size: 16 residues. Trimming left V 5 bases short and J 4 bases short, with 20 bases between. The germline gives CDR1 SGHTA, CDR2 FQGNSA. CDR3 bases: TGTGCCAGCAGCCCCCGGGGGGCTTTTTCCTTCTATGGCTACACCTTC. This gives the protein CASSPRGAFSFYGYTF.

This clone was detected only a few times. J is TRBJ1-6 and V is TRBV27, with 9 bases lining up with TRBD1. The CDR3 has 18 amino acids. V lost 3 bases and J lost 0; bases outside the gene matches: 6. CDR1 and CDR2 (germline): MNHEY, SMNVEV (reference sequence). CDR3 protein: CASSFNRGQASYNSPLHF. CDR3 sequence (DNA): TGTGCCAGCAGTTTCAACAGGGGGCAGGCCTCCTATAATTCACCCCTCCACTTT.

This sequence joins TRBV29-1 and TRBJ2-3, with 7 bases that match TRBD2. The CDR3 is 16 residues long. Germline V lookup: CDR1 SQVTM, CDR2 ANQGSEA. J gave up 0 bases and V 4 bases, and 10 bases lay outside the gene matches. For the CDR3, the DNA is TGCAGCGTTGCGGGGATCAGCGGGGTTAGCACAGATACGCAGTATTTT. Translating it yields CSVAGISGVSTDTQYF.

Here the CDR3 DNA reads TGTGCCAGCAGTGACTCAACGGGGGGGCATATAGATACGCAGTATTTT. It encodes CASSDSTGGHIDTQYF. The chain links TRBV6-4 to TRBJ2-3, with 8 bases aligning to TRBD2. Germline V gene sequence: CDR1 MRHNA, CDR2 SNTAGT. The CDR3 consists of 16 residues. V gave up 0 bases and J gave up 5 bases; unmatched junction bases: 7.

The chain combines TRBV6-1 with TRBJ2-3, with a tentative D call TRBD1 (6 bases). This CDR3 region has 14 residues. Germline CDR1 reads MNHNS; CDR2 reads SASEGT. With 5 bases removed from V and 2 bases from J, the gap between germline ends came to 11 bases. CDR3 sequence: CASSLQGSTDTQYF. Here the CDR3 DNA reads TGTGCCAGCAGTCTACAGGGCTCCACAGATACGCAGTATTTT.

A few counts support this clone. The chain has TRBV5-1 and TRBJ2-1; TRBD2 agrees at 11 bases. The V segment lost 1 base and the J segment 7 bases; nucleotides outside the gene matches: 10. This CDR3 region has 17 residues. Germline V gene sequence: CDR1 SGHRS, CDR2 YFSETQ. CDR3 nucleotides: TGCGCCAGCAGCTTGTCACTTAGCGGGGGGGCCAGTAATGAGCAGTTCTTC. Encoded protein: CASSLSLSGGASNEQFF.

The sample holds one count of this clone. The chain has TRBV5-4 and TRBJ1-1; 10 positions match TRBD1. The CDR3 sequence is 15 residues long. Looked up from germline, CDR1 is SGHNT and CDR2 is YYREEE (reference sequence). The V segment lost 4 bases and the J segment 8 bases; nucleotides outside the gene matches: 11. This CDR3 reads CASSQLLPGQGEAFF. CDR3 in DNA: TGTGCCAGCAGCCAACTACTCCCGGGACAGGGGGAAGCTTTCTTT. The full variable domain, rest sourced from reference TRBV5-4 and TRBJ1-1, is ETGVTQSPTHLIKTRGQQVTLRCSSQSGHNTVSWYQQALGQGPQFIFQYYREEENGRGNFPPRFSGLQFPNYSSELNVNALELDDSALYLCASSQLLPGQGEAFFGQGTRLTVV.

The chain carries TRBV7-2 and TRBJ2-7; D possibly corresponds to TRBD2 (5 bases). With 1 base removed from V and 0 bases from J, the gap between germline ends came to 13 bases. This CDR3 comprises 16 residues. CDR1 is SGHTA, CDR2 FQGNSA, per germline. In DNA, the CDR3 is TGTGCCAGCAGCTTAGTTGAGGTCACTAGCTCCTACGAGCAGTACTTC. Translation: CASSLVEVTSSYEQYF. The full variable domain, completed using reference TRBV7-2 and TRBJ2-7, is GAGVSQSPSNKVTEKGKDVELRCDPISGHTALYWYRQSLGQGLEFLIYFQGNSAPDKSGLPSDRFSAERTGGSVSTLTIQRTQQEDSAVYLCASSLVEVTSSYEQYFGPGTRLTVT.

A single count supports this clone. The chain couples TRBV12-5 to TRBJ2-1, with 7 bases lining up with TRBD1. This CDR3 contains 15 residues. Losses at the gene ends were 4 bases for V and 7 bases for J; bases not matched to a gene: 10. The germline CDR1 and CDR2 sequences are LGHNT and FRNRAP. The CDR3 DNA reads TGTGCTAGTGGTTCCATCCGACAGGGCTTTAATGAGCAGTTCTTC. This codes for CASGSIRQGFNEQFF.

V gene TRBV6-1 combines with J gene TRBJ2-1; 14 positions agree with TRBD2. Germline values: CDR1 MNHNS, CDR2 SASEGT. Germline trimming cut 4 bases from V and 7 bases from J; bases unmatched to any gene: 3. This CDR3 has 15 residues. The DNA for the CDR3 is TGTGCCAGCAGTGGGGGACTAGCGGGGGCGAATGAGCAGTTCTTC. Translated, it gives CASSGGLAGANEQFF.

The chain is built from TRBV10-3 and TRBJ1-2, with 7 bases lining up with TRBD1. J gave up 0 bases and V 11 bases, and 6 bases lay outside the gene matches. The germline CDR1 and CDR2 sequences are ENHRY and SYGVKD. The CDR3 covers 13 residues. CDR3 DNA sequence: TGTGCCTCTTGGGGACAGACTAACTATGGCTACACCTTC. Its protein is CASWGQTNYGYTF.

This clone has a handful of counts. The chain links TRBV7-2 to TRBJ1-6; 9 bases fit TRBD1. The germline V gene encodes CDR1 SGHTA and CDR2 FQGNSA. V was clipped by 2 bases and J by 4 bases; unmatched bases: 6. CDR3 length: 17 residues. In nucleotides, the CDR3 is TGTGCCAGCAGCTTACCGGGACAGGGTGGTTATAATTCACCCCTCCACTTT. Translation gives CASSLPGQGGYNSPLHF.

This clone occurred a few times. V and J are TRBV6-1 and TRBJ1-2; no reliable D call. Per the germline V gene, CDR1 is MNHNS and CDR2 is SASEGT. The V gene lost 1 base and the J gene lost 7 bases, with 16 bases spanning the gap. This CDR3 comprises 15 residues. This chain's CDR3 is CASSEVFASDGGYTF. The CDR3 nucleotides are TGTGCCAGCAGTGAAGTTTTTGCCAGCGACGGTGGCTACACCTTC.

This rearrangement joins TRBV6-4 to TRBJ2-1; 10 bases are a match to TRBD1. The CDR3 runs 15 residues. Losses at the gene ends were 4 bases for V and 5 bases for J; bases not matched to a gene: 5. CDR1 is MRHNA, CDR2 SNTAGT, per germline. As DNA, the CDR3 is TGTGCCAGCAGTGTGGGGACAGGGGAGAACAATGAGCAGTTCTTC. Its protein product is CASSVGTGENNEQFF.

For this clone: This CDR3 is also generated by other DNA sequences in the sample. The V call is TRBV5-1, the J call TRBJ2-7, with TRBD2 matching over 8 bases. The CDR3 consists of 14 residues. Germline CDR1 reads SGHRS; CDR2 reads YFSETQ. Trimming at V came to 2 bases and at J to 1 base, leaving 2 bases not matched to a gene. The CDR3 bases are TGCGCCAGCAGCTTAACTAGCGGATCCTACGAGCAGTACTTC. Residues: CASSLTSGSYEQYF.

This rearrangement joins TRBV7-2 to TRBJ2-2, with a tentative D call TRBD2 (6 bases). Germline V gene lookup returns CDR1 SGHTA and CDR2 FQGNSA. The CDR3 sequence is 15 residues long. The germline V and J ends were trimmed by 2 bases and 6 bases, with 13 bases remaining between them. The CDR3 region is CASSLMRGRAGELFF. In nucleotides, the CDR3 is TGTGCCAGCAGCTTAATGCGGGGACGGGCCGGGGAGCTGTTTTTT.

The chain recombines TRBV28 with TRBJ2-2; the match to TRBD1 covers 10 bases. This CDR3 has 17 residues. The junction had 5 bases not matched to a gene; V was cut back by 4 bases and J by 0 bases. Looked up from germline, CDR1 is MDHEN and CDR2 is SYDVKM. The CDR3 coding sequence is TGTGCCAGCAGTTATCCCGACAGGGGGCCGAACACCGGGGAGCTGTTTTTT. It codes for CASSYPDRGPNTGELFF.

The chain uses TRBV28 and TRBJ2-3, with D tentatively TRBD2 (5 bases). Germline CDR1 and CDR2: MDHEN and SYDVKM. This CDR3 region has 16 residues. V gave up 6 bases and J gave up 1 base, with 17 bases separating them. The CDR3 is CASSPREGRRTDTQYF. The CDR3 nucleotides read TGTGCCAGCAGCCCTAGAGAGGGCCGGCGCACAGATACGCAGTATTTT.

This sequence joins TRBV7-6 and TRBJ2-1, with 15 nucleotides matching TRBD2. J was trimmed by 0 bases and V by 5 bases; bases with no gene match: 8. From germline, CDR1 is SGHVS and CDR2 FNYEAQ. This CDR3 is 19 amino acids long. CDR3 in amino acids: CASSRTSGGAIVSYNEQFF. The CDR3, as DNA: TGTGCCAGCAGCCGGACTAGCGGGGGGGCAATTGTCTCCTACAATGAGCAGTTCTTC.

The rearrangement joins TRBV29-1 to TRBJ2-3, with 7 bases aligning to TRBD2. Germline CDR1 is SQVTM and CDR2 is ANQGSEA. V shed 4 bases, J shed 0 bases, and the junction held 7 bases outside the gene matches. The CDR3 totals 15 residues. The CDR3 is CSVAFLAESTDTQYF. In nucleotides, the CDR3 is TGCAGCGTTGCTTTTCTAGCGGAAAGCACAGATACGCAGTATTTT.